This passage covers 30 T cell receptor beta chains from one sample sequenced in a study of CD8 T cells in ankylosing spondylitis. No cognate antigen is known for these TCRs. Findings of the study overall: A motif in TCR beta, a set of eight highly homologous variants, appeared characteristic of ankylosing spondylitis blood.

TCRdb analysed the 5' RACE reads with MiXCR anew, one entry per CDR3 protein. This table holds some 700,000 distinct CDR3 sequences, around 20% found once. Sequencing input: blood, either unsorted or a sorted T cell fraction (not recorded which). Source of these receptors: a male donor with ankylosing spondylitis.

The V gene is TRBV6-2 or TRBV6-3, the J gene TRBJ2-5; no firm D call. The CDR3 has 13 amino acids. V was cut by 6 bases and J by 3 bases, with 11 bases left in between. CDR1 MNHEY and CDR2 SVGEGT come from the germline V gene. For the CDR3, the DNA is TGTGCCAGCAGGGTGACGCGTGAAGAGACCCAGTACTTC. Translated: CASRVTREETQYF.

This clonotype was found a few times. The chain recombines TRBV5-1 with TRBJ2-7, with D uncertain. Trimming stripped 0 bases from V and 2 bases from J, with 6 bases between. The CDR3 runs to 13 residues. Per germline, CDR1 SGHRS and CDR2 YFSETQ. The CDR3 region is CASSLAIAYEQYF. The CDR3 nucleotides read TGCGCCAGCAGCTTGGCCATTGCCTACGAGCAGTACTTC.

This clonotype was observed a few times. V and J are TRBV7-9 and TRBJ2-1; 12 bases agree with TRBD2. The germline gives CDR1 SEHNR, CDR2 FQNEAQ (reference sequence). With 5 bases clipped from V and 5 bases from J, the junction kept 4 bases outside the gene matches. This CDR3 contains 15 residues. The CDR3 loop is CASSTGTSGHNEQFF. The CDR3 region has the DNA TGTGCCAGCAGCACTGGGACTAGCGGGCACAATGAGCAGTTCTTC. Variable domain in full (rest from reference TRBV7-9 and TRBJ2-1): DTGVSQNPRHKITKRGQNVTFRCDPISEHNRLYWYRQTLGQGPEFLTYFQNEAQLEKSRLLSDRFSAERPKGSFSTLEIQRTEQGDSAMYLCASSTGTSGHNEQFFGPGTRLTVL.

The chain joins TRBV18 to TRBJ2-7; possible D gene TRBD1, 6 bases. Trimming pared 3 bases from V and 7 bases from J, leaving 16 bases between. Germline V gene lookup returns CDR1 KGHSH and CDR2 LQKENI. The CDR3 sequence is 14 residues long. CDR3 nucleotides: TGTGCCAGCTCACCGGGTAGGGGGTTGTGGGAGCAGTACTTC. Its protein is CASSPGRGLWEQYF.

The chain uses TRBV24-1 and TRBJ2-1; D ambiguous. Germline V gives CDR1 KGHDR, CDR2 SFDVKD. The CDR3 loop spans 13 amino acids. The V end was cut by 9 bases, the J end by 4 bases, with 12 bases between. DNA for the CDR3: TGTGCCACCGGAGTCGGGCCTTACAATGAGCAGTTCTTC. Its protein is CATGVGPYNEQFF.

The chain's CDR3 is CASSLGGVTPYEQYF. Here the CDR3 DNA reads TGTGCCAGCAGTTTGGGGGGAGTTACCCCCTACGAGCAGTACTTC. The V call is TRBV12-3 or TRBV12-4, the J call TRBJ2-7; D might be TRBD2 (6 bases). With 3 bases removed from V and 2 bases from J, the gap between germline ends came to 14 bases. The CDR3 is 15 amino acids.

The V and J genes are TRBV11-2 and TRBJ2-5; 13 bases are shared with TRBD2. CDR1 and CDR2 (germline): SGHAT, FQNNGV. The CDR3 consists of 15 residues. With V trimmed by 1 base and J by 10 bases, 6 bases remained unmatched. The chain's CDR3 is CASSLGLAGGPGQYF. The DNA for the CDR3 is TGTGCCAGCAGCTTAGGACTAGCGGGGGGCCCGGGCCAGTACTTC.

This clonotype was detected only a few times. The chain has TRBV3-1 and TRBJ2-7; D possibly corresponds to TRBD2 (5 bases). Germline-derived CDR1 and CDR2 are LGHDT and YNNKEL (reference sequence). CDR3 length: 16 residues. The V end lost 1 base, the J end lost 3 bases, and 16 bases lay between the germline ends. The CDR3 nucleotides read TGTGCCAGCAGCCAAGCCCCTTTCGGAGGCGGCTACGAGCAGTACTTC. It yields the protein CASSQAPFGGGYEQYF.

This chain's CDR3 is CASSLGGAPADTQYF. The CDR3 region has the DNA TGTGCCAGCAGCTTGGGGGGCGCCCCGGCAGATACGCAGTATTTT. The chain combines TRBV7-9 with TRBJ2-3; D tentatively fits TRBD1 or TRBD2 (6 bases each). V lost 3 bases and J lost 4, with 14 bases in between. Germline loops: CDR1 SEHNR, CDR2 FQNEAQ (reference sequence). This CDR3 is 15 amino acids long.

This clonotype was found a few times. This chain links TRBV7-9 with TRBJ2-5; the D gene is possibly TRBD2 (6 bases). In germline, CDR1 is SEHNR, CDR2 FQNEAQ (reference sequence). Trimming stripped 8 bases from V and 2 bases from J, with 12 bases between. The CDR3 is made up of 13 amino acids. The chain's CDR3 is CASGSSEQETQYF. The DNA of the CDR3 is TGTGCCAGCGGGTCTAGCGAACAAGAGACCCAGTACTTC.

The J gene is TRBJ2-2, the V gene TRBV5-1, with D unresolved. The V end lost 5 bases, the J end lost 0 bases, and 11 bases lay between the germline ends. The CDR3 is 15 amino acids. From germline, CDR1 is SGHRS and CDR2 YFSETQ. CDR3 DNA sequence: TGCGCCAGCAGTTGGGGTCAGTCGAACACCGGGGAGCTGTTTTTT. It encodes CASSWGQSNTGELFF.

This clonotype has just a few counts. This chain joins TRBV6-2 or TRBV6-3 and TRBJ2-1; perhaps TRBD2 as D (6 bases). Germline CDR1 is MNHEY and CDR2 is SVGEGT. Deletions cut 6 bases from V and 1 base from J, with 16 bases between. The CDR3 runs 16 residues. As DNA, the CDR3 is TGTGCCAGCAGCCCCGATCTAGCGAGGTCCTACAATGAGCAGTTCTTC. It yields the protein CASSPDLARSYNEQFF.

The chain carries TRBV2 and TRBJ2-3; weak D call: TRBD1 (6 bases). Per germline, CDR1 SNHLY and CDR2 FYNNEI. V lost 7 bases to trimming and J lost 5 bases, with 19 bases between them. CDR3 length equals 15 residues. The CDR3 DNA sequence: TGTGCCAGCACCCAGGGGTACCTAAGGAGAGATACGCAGTATTTT. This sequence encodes CASTQGYLRRDTQYF.

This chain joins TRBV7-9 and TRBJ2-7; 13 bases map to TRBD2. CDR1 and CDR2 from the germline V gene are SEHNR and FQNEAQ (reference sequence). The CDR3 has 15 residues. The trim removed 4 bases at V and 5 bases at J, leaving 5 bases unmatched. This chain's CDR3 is CASSSGLAGTHEQYF. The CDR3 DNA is TGTGCCAGCAGCTCGGGACTAGCGGGAACCCACGAGCAGTACTTC.

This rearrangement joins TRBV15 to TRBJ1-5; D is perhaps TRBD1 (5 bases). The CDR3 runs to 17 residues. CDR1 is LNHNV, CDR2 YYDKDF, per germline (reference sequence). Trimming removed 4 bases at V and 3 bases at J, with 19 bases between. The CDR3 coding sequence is TGTGCCACCAGCAAAAGCCGGGACCCAAGCCCCAATCAGCCCCAGCATTTT. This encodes CATSKSRDPSPNQPQHF.

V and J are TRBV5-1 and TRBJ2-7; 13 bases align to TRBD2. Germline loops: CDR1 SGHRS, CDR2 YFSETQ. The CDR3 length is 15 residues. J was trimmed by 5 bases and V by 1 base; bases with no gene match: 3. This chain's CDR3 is CASSLRTSGSDEQYF. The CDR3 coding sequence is TGCGCCAGCAGCTTGCGGACTAGCGGGAGCGACGAGCAGTACTTC. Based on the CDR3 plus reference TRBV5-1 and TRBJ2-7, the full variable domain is KAGVTQTPRYLIKTRGQQVTLSCSPISGHRSVSWYQQTPGQGLQFLFEYFSETQRNKGNFPGRFSGRQFSNSRSEMNVSTLELGDSALYLCASSLRTSGSDEQYFGPGTRLTVT.

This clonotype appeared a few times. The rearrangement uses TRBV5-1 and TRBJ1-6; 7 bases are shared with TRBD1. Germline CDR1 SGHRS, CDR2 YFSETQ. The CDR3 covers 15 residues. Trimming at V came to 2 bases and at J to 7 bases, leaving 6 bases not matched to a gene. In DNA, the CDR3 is TGCGCCAGCAGCTTAATTGGGACAGCAAATTCACCCCTCCACTTT. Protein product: CASSLIGTANSPLHF.

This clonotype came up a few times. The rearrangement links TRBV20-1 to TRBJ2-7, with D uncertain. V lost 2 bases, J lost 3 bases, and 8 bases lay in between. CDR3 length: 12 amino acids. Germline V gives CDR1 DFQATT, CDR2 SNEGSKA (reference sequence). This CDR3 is CSARHESYEQYF. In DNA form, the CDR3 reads TGCAGTGCTAGACATGAAAGCTACGAGCAGTACTTC.

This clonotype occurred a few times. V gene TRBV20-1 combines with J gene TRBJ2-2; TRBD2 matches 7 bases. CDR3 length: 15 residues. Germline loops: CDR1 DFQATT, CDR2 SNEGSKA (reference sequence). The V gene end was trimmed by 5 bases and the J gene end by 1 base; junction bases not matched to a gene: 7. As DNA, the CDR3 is TGCAGTGCTGCCCTAGCGGCCCTGAACACCGGGGAGCTGTTTTTT. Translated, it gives CSAALAALNTGELFF.

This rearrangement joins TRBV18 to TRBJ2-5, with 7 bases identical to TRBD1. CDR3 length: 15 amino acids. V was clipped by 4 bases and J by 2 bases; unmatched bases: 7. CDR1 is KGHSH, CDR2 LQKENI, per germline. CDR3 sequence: CASSQPGQRQETQYF. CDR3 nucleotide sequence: TGTGCCAGCTCACAACCGGGACAGAGACAAGAGACCCAGTACTTC.

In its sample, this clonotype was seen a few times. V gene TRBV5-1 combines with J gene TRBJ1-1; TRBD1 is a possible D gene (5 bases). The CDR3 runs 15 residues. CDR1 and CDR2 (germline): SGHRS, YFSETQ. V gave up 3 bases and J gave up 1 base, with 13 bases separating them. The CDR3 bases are TGCGCCAGCAGCTACCAGGGATCTGCGAACACTGAAGCTTTCTTT. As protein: CASSYQGSANTEAFF.

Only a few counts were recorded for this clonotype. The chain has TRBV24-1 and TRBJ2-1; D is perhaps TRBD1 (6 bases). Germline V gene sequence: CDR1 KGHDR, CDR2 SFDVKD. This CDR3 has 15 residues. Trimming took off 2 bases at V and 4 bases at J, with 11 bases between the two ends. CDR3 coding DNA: TGTGCCACCAGTGATTCCAGGGGCCGTTACAATGAGCAGTTCTTC. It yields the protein CATSDSRGRYNEQFF.

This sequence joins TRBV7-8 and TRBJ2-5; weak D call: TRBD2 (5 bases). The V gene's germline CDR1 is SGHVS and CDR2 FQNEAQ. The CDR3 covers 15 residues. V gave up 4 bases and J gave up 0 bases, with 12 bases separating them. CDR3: CASSSTSGNQETQYF. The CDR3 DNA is TGTGCCAGCAGCTCAACCTCGGGGAACCAAGAGACCCAGTACTTC.

The CDR3, as DNA: TGTGCCAGCAGCCCTCAGAAATCTGGGGCCAACGTCCTGACTTTC. Translating it yields CASSPQKSGANVLTF. The chain links TRBV11-3 to TRBJ2-6; D remains unclear. Deletions cut 5 bases from V and 1 base from J, with 9 bases between. The CDR3 runs to 15 residues. The germline V gene encodes CDR1 SGHNT and CDR2 YENEEA.

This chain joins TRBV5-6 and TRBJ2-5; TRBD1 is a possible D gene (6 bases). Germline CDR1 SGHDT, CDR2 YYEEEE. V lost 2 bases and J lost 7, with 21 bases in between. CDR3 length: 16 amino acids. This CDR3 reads CASSFYRDIAIVTQYF. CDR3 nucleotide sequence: TGTGCCAGCAGCTTCTACCGGGACATTGCAATTGTGACCCAGTACTTC. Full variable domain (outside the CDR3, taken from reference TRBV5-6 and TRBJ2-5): DAGVTQSPTHLIKTRGQQVTLRCSPKSGHDTVSWYQQALGQGPQFIFQYYEEEERQRGNFPDRFSGHQFPNYSSELNVNALLLGDSALYLCASSFYRDIAIVTQYFGPGTRLLVL.

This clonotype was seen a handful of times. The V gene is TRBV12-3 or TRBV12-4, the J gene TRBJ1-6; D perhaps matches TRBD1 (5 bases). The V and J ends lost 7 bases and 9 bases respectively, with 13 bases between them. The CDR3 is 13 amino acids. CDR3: CASNGAQGSPLHF. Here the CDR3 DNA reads TGTGCCAGCAATGGGGCTCAGGGTTCACCCCTCCACTTT.

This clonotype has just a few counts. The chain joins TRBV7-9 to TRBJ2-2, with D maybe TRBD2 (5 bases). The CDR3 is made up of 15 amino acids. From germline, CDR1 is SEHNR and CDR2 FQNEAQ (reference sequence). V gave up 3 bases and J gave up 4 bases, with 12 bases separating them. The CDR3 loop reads CASSLEDGSTGELFF. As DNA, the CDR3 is TGTGCCAGCAGCTTGGAGGACGGATCCACCGGGGAGCTGTTTTTT.

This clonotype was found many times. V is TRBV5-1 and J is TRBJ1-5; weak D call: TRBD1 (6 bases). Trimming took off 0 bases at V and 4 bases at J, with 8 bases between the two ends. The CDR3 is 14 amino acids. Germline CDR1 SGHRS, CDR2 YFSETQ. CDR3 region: CASSLDTGNQPQHF. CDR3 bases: TGCGCCAGCAGCTTGGATACAGGGAATCAGCCCCAGCATTTT.

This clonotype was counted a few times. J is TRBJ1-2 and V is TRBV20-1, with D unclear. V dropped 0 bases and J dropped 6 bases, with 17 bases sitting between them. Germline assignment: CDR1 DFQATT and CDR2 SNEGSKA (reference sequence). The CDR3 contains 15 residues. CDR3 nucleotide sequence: TGCAGTGCTAGAGATCCGGTGAGGCAAGGCCATGGCTACACCTTC. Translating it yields CSARDPVRQGHGYTF.

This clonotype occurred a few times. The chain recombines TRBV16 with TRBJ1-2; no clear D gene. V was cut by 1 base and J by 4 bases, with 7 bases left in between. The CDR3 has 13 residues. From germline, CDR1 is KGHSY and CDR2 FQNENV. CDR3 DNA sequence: TGTGCCAGCAGCCAATGGAACAGCTATGGCTACACCTTC. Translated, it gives CASSQWNSYGYTF.